The T cell receptor beta chain described here comes from a study of blood T cell repertoires in COVID-19. As originally analysed: Quantification of nucleated cells was approximated via reference gene primer amplification. The method was immunoSEQ multiplex PCR; TCRdb's version includes in-frame clones alone and lacks a portion of them. V and J calls and clone size are given by that table; D and trimming were obtained from the DNA. The sample lists roughly 50,000 clones; about 89% were seen once. J lost 4 bases, V lost 6 bases, and 3 bases had no gene match. Germline CDR1 and CDR2: MDHEN and SYDVKM. The CDR3 is 13 residues long.

The rearrangement links TRBV28 to TRBJ1-5; 7 bases fit TRBD1. Material for sequencing was peripheral blood. This TCR was recovered from a woman aged 60-70 years with active or convalescent COVID-19. Written as DNA, the CDR3 is TGTGCCAGCAGCCGGGACAGTAATCAGCCCCAGCATTTT. This encodes CASSRDSNQPQHF. Full variable domain (remainder filled in from reference TRBV28 and TRBJ1-5): DVKVTQSSRYLVKRTGEKVFLECVQDMDHENMFWYRQDPGLGLRLIYFSYDVKMKEKGDIPEGYSVSREKKERFSLILESASTNQTSMYLCASSRDSNQPQHFGDGTRLSIL.